One and the same sample provided the 10 T cell receptor beta chains below, sequenced in a study of blood T cell repertoires in COVID-19. TCRdb keeps only in-frame clones here, not all; method: immunoSEQ multiplex PCR. The sample includes about 66,000 clones, 89% of them seen just once. Sequencing used peripheral blood. Receptor source: a man between 60 and 75 years old with acute or convalescent COVID-19.

The gene calls are TRBV7-8 and TRBJ1-1, with 7 bases fitting TRBD1. Germline-derived CDR1 and CDR2 are SGHVS and FQNEAQ. V lost 6 bases to trimming and J lost 2 bases; unmatched junction nucleotides: 6. There are 14 residues in the CDR3. CDR3 region: CASRSTGINTEAFF. The CDR3 DNA reads as TGTGCCAGCAGGTCGACAGGGATTAACACTGAAGCTTTCTTT.

CDR3 in DNA: TGTGCCAGCAATGGACAGGGGAGGGGCGGCTACACCTTC. Translating gives CASNGQGRGGYTF. V is TRBV12-3 or TRBV12-4 and J is TRBJ1-2; TRBD1 agrees at 9 bases. J gave up 8 bases and V 7 bases, and 8 bases lay outside the gene matches. The CDR3 is made up of 13 amino acids.

The chain has TRBV9 and TRBJ1-3; no reliable D call. The CDR3 has 15 residues. The V gene's germline CDR1 is SGDLS and CDR2 YYNGEE. V was cut by 4 bases and J by 2 bases, with 13 bases left in between. The CDR3 DNA reads as TGTGCCAGCAGCTCGGACGGGGATCCTGGAAACACCATATATTTT. It encodes CASSSDGDPGNTIYF.

The CDR3 bases are TGCGCCAGCAGCCTACAGACAGGGATGAGCTACGAGCAGTACTTC. It encodes CASSLQTGMSYEQYF. This chain links TRBV5-1 with TRBJ2-7; 7 bases are shared with TRBD1. V shed 4 bases and J 3 bases; nucleotides not matched to a gene: 10. This CDR3 has 15 residues. CDR1 is SGHRS and CDR2 is YFSETQ in the germline V gene.

This chain uses TRBV5-5 with TRBJ1-5, with 10 bases lining up with TRBD1. The CDR3 length is 15 residues. Germline CDR1 and CDR2: SGHKS and YYEKEE (reference sequence). The J segment lost 2 bases and the V segment lost 5 bases, leaving 4 bases of the junction unmatched. The CDR3 sequence is CASRPDRGGNQPQHF. The CDR3 bases are TGTGCCAGCAGACCGGACAGGGGGGGCAATCAGCCCCAGCATTTT. The variable domain in full, with the rest retrieved from reference TRBV5-5 and TRBJ1-5, is DAGVTQSPTHLIKTRGQQVTLRCSPISGHKSVSWYQQVLGQGPQFIFQYYEKEERGRGNFPDRFSARQFPNYSSELNVNALLLGDSALYLCASRPDRGGNQPQHFGDGTRLSIL.

The genes are TRBV4-1 and TRBJ2-7, with 7 bases that match TRBD1. Germline V gene lookup returns CDR1 MGHRA and CDR2 YSYEKL. This CDR3 has 15 residues. Trimming took 0 bases from V and 9 from J; bases not matched to a gene: 11. The CDR3 nucleotides read TGCGCCAGCAGCCAAGAAATAGGGACAGTACATTGGCAGTACTTC. Translation: CASSQEIGTVHWQYF.

The chain is built from TRBV5-8 and TRBJ1-4; the match to TRBD1 covers 8 bases. The CDR3 sequence is 16 residues long. The V and J ends lost 0 bases and 4 bases, in that order; junction bases with no gene match: 5. Germline loops: CDR1 SGHTS, CDR2 YDEGEE. CDR3: CASSLGSGQVNEKLFF. CDR3 nucleotide sequence: TGTGCCAGCAGCTTGGGCTCGGGACAGGTTAATGAAAAACTGTTTTTT.

This sequence joins TRBV5-6 and TRBJ2-3; D might be TRBD2 (6 bases). The CDR3 consists of 14 residues. Germline CDR1 reads SGHDT; CDR2 reads YYEEEE. Trimming took off 4 bases at V and 6 bases at J, with 15 bases between the two ends. The CDR3: CASSQQAGRDTQYF. In DNA form, the CDR3 reads TGTGCCAGCAGCCAGCAAGCGGGCCGGGATACGCAGTATTTT. The full variable domain, its missing parts supplied by reference TRBV5-6 and TRBJ2-3, is DAGVTQSPTHLIKTRGQQVTLRCSPKSGHDTVSWYQQALGQGPQFIFQYYEEEERQRGNFPDRFSGHQFPNYSSELNVNALLLGDSALYLCASSQQAGRDTQYFGPGTRLTVL.

This chain uses TRBV19 with TRBJ1-4; 7 bases are shared with TRBD1. CDR1 LNHDA and CDR2 SQIVND come from the germline V gene (reference sequence). This CDR3 has 16 residues. The V and J ends lost 3 bases and 10 bases, in that order; junction bases with no gene match: 14. In nucleotides, the CDR3 is TGTGCCAGTAGTATCCGACAGGGAAATTGGGATGCAAAACTGTTTTTT. This sequence encodes CASSIRQGNWDAKLFF. Complete variable domain (other parts from reference TRBV19 and TRBJ1-4): DGGITQSPKYLFRKEGQNVTLSCEQNLNHDAMYWYRQDPGQGLRLIYYSQIVNDFQKGDIAEGYSVSREKKESFPLTVTSAQKNPTAFYLCASSIRQGNWDAKLFFGSGTQLSVL.

The V gene is TRBV2, the J gene TRBJ2-3, with a tentative D call TRBD1 (5 bases). Germline V lookup: CDR1 SNHLY, CDR2 FYNNEI. Trimming shortened V by 6 bases and J by 1 base, and 20 bases separated the two germline ends. The CDR3 has 17 amino acids. The CDR3 is CASSRGVGQAGTDTQYF. CDR3 coding DNA: TGTGCCAGCAGCCGCGGAGTGGGGCAGGCAGGCACAGATACGCAGTATTTT.